This T cell receptor beta chain stems from a study of CD8 T cells in ankylosing spondylitis. Unmatched junction bases numbered 8, after V lost 7 bases and J lost 5 bases. This CDR3 has 14 residues. Overall study findings and caveats: The disease-linked clones had a CD8+ phenotype and low blood frequencies. Certain motif variants had earlier been reported in reactive arthritis synovial fluid and blood.

TCRdb passed the 5' RACE reads through MiXCR, listing each CDR3 protein once. The table has 200,000 or so distinct CDR3 sequences, around a sixth seen once. This clonotype appeared many times. As yet, its antigen is unknown. Sequenced sample: blood, either unsorted or a sorted T cell fraction (not recorded which). This TCR came from a male donor aged 10-30 years with ankylosing spondylitis or in good health (not recorded which). The V call is TRBV12-3 or TRBV12-4, the J call TRBJ2-1; 7 bases are shared with TRBD2. The CDR3: CASNIAGGNNEQFF. CDR3 DNA: TGTGCCAGCAACATAGCGGGCGGCAACAATGAGCAGTTCTTC.